The 30 T cell receptor beta chains in this list originate from one sample, sequenced in a study of Ad26.COV2.S vaccination and SARS-CoV-2 variants. Treatment defined: some 20 received Ad26.COV2.S at low or high dose, single or two shots; five or six received placebo; per-sample allocation not given. Each sample was drawn 63 days after the first injection (of vaccine or placebo). Some clones are missing from TCRdb's copy, which holds only in-frame ones; the method was immunoSEQ multiplex PCR. The sample has about half a million clones, 89% seen once. Source: peripheral blood, taken in a trial of Ad26.COV2.S vaccine versus placebo. The receptor set was obtained from a person between 18 and 65 years old who received the Ad26.COV2.S COVID-19 vaccine or a placebo.

V and J are TRBV6-1 and TRBJ2-3, with 8 nucleotides matching TRBD2. CDR1 and CDR2 from the germline V gene are MNHNS and SASEGT. The V segment lost 0 bases and the J segment 1 base; nucleotides outside the gene matches: 3. The CDR3 length is 16 residues. In nucleotides, the CDR3 is TGTGCCAGCAGTGAAGCGAGACTAGCGCGCACAGATACGCAGTATTTT. This gives the protein CASSEARLARTDTQYF.

V gene TRBV7-3 combines with J gene TRBJ1-1; a possible D gene is TRBD1 (5 bases). The length of the CDR3 is 14 residues. With 5 bases removed from V and 3 bases from J, the gap between germline ends came to 13 bases. Germline V lookup: CDR1 SGHTA, CDR2 FQGTGA. CDR3 nucleotides: TGTGCCAGCAGCCCCGGCCCAGGGTACACTGAAGCTTTCTTT. This codes for CASSPGPGYTEAFF.

The chain couples TRBV5-1 to TRBJ2-2; 7 bases align to TRBD2. The CDR3 length is 13 residues. Germline loops: CDR1 SGHRS, CDR2 YFSETQ. Losses at the gene ends were 0 bases for V and 7 bases for J; bases not matched to a gene: 0. The DNA of the CDR3 is TGCGCCAGCAGCTTGGGGACTAGCGGGGAGCTGTTTTTT. It translates to CASSLGTSGELFF.

V and J are TRBV11-1 and TRBJ1-3, with TRBD1 matching over 8 bases. This CDR3 spans 16 amino acids. Germline V CDR1 and CDR2: SGHAT, FQDESV (reference sequence). V lost 5 bases, J lost 4 bases, and 10 bases stayed unmatched. The chain's CDR3 is CASSRTGMELGNTIYF. The CDR3 DNA is TGTGCCAGCAGCCGGACAGGGATGGAGTTGGGAAACACCATATATTTT.

The chain joins TRBV19 to TRBJ1-2; 7 bases line up with TRBD1. CDR3 length equals 15 residues. Trimming removed 5 bases from V and 2 bases from J; junction bases left unmatched: 8. Per germline, CDR1 LNHDA and CDR2 SQIVND (reference sequence). The CDR3 is CASSVKGTANYGYTF. CDR3 in DNA: TGTGCCAGTAGTGTCAAAGGGACAGCGAACTATGGCTACACCTTC.

The chain combines TRBV14 with TRBJ1-1; D remains unclear. The CDR3 covers 14 residues. Germline CDR1 is SGHDN and CDR2 is FVKESK. The V and J ends lost 0 bases and 3 bases respectively, with 8 bases between them. Here the CDR3 reads CASSQETEYTEAFF. CDR3 nucleotides: TGTGCCAGCAGCCAAGAGACCGAATACACTGAAGCTTTCTTT.

The rearrangement links TRBV10-3 to TRBJ2-7, with D possibly TRBD1 on 6 matching bases. The V end lost 6 bases, the J end lost 3 bases, and 12 bases lay between the germline ends. CDR3 length: 13 amino acids. CDR1 ENHRY and CDR2 SYGVKD come from the germline V gene. The CDR3 sequence is CAIRKTGFYEQYF. In DNA, the CDR3 is TGTGCCATCAGGAAGACAGGATTCTACGAGCAGTACTTC.

V and J are TRBV28 and TRBJ2-7; D perhaps matches TRBD1 (5 bases). The V gene lost 6 bases and the J gene lost 2 bases, with 11 bases spanning the gap. The CDR3 runs to 13 residues. Germline-derived CDR1 and CDR2 are MDHEN and SYDVKM. CDR3 in amino acids: CASSQGRTYEQYF. As DNA, the CDR3 is TGTGCCAGCAGCCAGGGCCGCACCTACGAGCAGTACTTC.

V usage is TRBV10-2 and J usage is TRBJ1-2; the D gene is possibly TRBD1 (6 bases). V lost 3 bases and J lost 4, with 12 bases in between. Germline CDR1 and CDR2: WSHSY and SAAADI. The CDR3 is made up of 14 amino acids. The CDR3 bases are TGCGCCAGCAGTGAATGGGACACAGGCTATGGCTACACCTTC. Its protein product is CASSEWDTGYGYTF.

The chain links TRBV5-8 to TRBJ2-1; 11 nucleotides match TRBD1. CDR3 length: 15 amino acids. Germline loops: CDR1 SGHTS, CDR2 YDEGEE. V shed 5 bases and J 5 bases; nucleotides not matched to a gene: 6. Here the CDR3 DNA reads TGTGCCAGCAGTCTGGGACAGGGGGGCCACAATGAGCAGTTCTTC. The encoded protein is CASSLGQGGHNEQFF.

The chain joins TRBV7-3 to TRBJ2-1; D perhaps matches TRBD2 (6 bases). This CDR3 is built from 20 residues. Looked up from germline, CDR1 is SGHTA and CDR2 is FQGTGA. Trimming pared 1 base from V and 9 bases from J, leaving 31 bases between. Here the CDR3 DNA reads TGTGCCAGCAGCTTAAAAGGACGCCTCGGGGAGGCAGTCAGATCTGTTGAGCAGTTCTTC. Translating it yields CASSLKGRLGEAVRSVEQFF.

V usage is TRBV28 and J usage is TRBJ2-7; TRBD1 aligns across 9 bases. This CDR3 has 14 amino acids. The germline gives CDR1 MDHEN, CDR2 SYDVKM. J lost 5 bases, V lost 8 bases, and 10 bases had no gene match. The CDR3 nucleotides read TGTGCCAGCGGTATGGGACAGGGTGCCGACGAGCAGTACTTC. Translated, it gives CASGMGQGADEQYF.

The rearrangement links TRBV7-9 to TRBJ2-5; perhaps TRBD1 as D (6 bases). The germline V gene encodes CDR1 SEHNR and CDR2 FQNEAQ (reference sequence). V was shortened by 5 bases and J by 7 bases, with 23 bases between the two germline ends. The CDR3 length is 16 residues. The CDR3 sequence is CASSPRPRDTPWTQYF. The DNA for the CDR3 is TGTGCCAGCAGCCCACGCCCCCGGGACACCCCTTGGACCCAGTACTTC.

The chain carries TRBV28 and TRBJ1-1; D ambiguous. The V and J ends lost 4 bases and 0 bases respectively, with 6 bases between them. There are 13 residues in the CDR3. Germline loops: CDR1 MDHEN, CDR2 SYDVKM. The CDR3 loop reads CASSSPLNTEAFF. The CDR3 coding sequence is TGTGCCAGCAGTTCACCACTGAACACTGAAGCTTTCTTT. The full variable domain, in which reference TRBV28 and TRBJ1-1 provide the parts outside the CDR3, is DVKVTQSSRYLVKRTGEKVFLECVQDMDHENMFWYRQDPGLGLRLIYFSYDVKMKEKGDIPEGYSVSREKKERFSLILESASTNQTSMYLCASSSPLNTEAFFGQGTRLTVV.

The V call is TRBV28, the J call TRBJ2-4; D may be TRBD2 (6 bases). The V end lost 6 bases, the J end lost 0 bases, and 21 bases lay between the germline ends. Looked up from germline, CDR1 is MDHEN and CDR2 is SYDVKM. The CDR3 spans 18 residues. CDR3 in DNA: TGTGCCAGCAGGGAGAGACGGGGGACGAGACTAGCCAAAAACATTCAGTACTTC. Protein product: CASRERRGTRLAKNIQYF.

The V gene is TRBV10-2, the J gene TRBJ2-7; possible D gene TRBD2, 5 bases. V was pared by 6 bases and J by 5 bases, with 14 bases between. The CDR3 has 13 residues. Germline V gene data show CDR1 as WSHSY and CDR2 as SAAADI. This CDR3 is CASRGAQVNEQYF. CDR3 DNA sequence: TGCGCCAGCAGGGGAGCCCAGGTCAACGAGCAGTACTTC.

The chain has TRBV19 and TRBJ2-4, with D tentatively TRBD2 (6 bases). Per germline, CDR1 LNHDA and CDR2 SQIVND (reference sequence). V was trimmed by 5 bases and J by 3 bases, leaving 11 bases between them. This CDR3 has 14 amino acids. CDR3 loop: CASSSQAGKNIQYF. Written as DNA, the CDR3 is TGTGCCAGTAGTTCTCAAGCGGGCAAAAACATTCAGTACTTC. Looking up the rest from reference TRBV19 and TRBJ2-4 gives the full variable domain: DGGITQSPKYLFRKEGQNVTLSCEQNLNHDAMYWYRQDPGQGLRLIYYSQIVNDFQKGDIAEGYSVSREKKESFPLTVTSAQKNPTAFYLCASSSQAGKNIQYFGAGTRLSVL.

The V gene is TRBV28, the J gene TRBJ1-2; a possible D gene is TRBD1 (6 bases). Trimming took 3 bases from V and 0 from J, leaving 11 bases between them. The CDR3 runs to 15 residues. Germline V lookup: CDR1 MDHEN, CDR2 SYDVKM. CDR3 sequence (DNA): TGTGCCAGCAGTTTTAGGGGGTCTTCTAACTATGGCTACACCTTC. This sequence encodes CASSFRGSSNYGYTF.

J is TRBJ1-2 and V is TRBV19; D unclear. CDR1 and CDR2 from the germline V gene are LNHDA and SQIVND (reference sequence). The CDR3 spans 14 residues. V gave up 4 bases and J gave up 7 bases, with 16 bases separating them. The CDR3 reads CASSRPQARVGYTF. In DNA, the CDR3 is TGTGCCAGTAGTAGACCCCAGGCTCGTGTTGGCTACACCTTC.

The chain recombines TRBV20-1 with TRBJ2-2; D is unresolved. This CDR3 contains 11 residues. Deletions cut 3 bases from V and 5 bases from J, with 4 bases between. The germline gives CDR1 DFQATT, CDR2 SNEGSKA (reference sequence). CDR3 coding DNA: TGCAGTGCTAGTCGGACCGGGGAGCTGTTTTTT. It translates to CSASRTGELFF.

This clone was picked up a small number of times. V is TRBV2 and J is TRBJ1-1, with D possibly TRBD1 on 5 matching bases. Trimming pared 7 bases from V and 2 bases from J, leaving 20 bases between. This CDR3 has 16 amino acids. CDR1 SNHLY and CDR2 FYNNEI come from the germline V gene. This CDR3 is CASKRDLPRENTEAFF. In DNA form, the CDR3 reads TGTGCCAGCAAACGGGACCTACCACGGGAAAACACTGAAGCTTTCTTT. Looking up the rest from reference TRBV2 and TRBJ1-1 gives the full variable domain: EPEVTQTPSHQVTQMGQEVILRCVPISNHLYFYWYRQILGQKVEFLVSFYNNEISEKSEIFDDQFSVERPDGSNFTLKIRSTKLEDSAMYFCASKRDLPRENTEAFFGQGTRLTVV.

DNA for the CDR3: TGTGCCAGCCGCGTTCCTCGCGGTAACACCGGGGAGCTGTTTTTT. This sequence encodes CASRVPRGNTGELFF. This chain links TRBV7-2 with TRBJ2-2; D gene uncertain. V lost 8 bases, J lost 2 bases, and 15 bases lay in between. This CDR3 spans 15 amino acids. Germline CDR1 reads SGHTA; CDR2 reads FQGNSA.

The chain couples TRBV28 to TRBJ2-1; no reliable D call. This CDR3 contains 13 residues. The V end was cut by 7 bases, the J end by 7 bases, with 14 bases between. CDR1 is MDHEN and CDR2 is SYDVKM in the germline V gene. Written as DNA, the CDR3 is TGTGCCAGCAAACTTCACGGTCTTAATGAGCAGTTCTTC. It translates to CASKLHGLNEQFF.

The CDR3 region has the DNA TGTGCCAGCAGTACAGCTAACTATGGCTACACCTTC. Translation: CASSTANYGYTF. The rearrangement joins TRBV6-2 or TRBV6-3 to TRBJ1-2; no firm D call. The CDR3 runs to 12 residues. V lost 5 bases to trimming and J lost 0 bases, with 4 bases between them. The V gene's germline CDR1 is MNHEY and CDR2 SVGEGT.

This chain uses TRBV28 with TRBJ1-5, with a possible D match to TRBD1 (6 bases). Germline values: CDR1 MDHEN, CDR2 SYDVKM. The V end lost 9 bases, the J end lost 4 bases, and 10 bases lay between the germline ends. The CDR3 contains 12 residues. The CDR3 reads CASRRGNQPQHF. CDR3 nucleotide sequence: TGTGCCAGTCGAAGGGGGAATCAGCCCCAGCATTTT.

This chain joins TRBV10-1 and TRBJ2-2; a possible D gene is TRBD1 (7 bases). V lost 2 bases, J lost 1 base, and 14 bases lay in between. The germline gives CDR1 WNHNN, CDR2 SYGVQD (reference sequence). The CDR3 runs 17 residues. The CDR3: CASSEAGQLKNTGELFF. The CDR3 DNA follows: TGCGCCAGCAGTGAGGCGGGACAGCTGAAGAACACCGGGGAGCTGTTTTTT.

The CDR3 region has the DNA TGTGCCAGCAGCCATCAGCACGGTAGGCATTTT. Translating it yields CASSHQHGRHF. This chain connects TRBV14 to TRBJ1-5, with D hard to call. This CDR3 region has 11 residues. The V end was cut by 3 bases, the J end by 15 bases, with 12 bases between. In germline, CDR1 is SGHDN, CDR2 FVKESK.

The gene calls are TRBV4-2 and TRBJ2-3, with 10 bases fitting TRBD2. This CDR3 has 16 residues. Germline values: CDR1 LGHNA, CDR2 YNFKEQ. The junction had 7 bases not matched to a gene; V was cut back by 1 base and J by 6 bases. The CDR3 loop is CASSQGTSGVSDTQYF. The CDR3 DNA reads TGTGCCAGCAGCCAAGGTACTAGCGGGGTTTCGGATACGCAGTATTTT.

The V gene is TRBV7-8, the J gene TRBJ1-2; 9 nucleotides agree with TRBD1. V lost 8 bases, J lost 5 bases, and 15 bases stayed unmatched. CDR1 is SGHVS and CDR2 is FQNEAQ in the germline V gene. The CDR3 has 16 amino acids. The CDR3 region has the DNA TGTGCCAGCCAAGGGACAGGGATAGCGGGGCCTTATGGCTACACCTTC. Residues: CASQGTGIAGPYGYTF.

J is TRBJ2-3 and V is TRBV19, with TRBD2 matching over 14 bases. The CDR3 runs 15 residues. From germline, CDR1 is LNHDA and CDR2 SQIVND (reference sequence). Trimming cost V 9 bases and J 0 bases; bases outside gene matches: 2. Here the CDR3 DNA reads TGTGCCAGCAGACTAGCGGGAGGGAGCACAGATACGCAGTATTTT. It yields the protein CASRLAGGSTDTQYF.